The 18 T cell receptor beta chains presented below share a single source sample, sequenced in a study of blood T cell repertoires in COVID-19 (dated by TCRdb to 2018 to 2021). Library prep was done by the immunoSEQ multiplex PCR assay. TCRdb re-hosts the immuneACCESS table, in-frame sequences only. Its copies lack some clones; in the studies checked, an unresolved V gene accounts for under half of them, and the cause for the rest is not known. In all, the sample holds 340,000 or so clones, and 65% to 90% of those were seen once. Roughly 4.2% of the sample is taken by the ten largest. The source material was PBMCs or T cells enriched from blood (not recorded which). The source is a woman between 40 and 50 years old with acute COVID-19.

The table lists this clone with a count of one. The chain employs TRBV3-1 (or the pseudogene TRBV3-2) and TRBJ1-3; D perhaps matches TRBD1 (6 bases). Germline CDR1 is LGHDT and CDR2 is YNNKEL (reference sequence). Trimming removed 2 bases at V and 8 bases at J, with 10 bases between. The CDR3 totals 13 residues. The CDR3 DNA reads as TGTGCCAGCAGCCAAAACAGGGTATACACCATATATTTT. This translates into CASSQNRVYTIYF.

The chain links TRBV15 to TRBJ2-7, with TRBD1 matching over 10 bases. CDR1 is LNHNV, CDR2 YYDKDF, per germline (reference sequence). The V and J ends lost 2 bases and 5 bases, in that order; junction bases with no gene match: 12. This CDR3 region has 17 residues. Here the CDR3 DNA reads TGTGCCACCAGCAGATACCCCCGGACAGGGGGTAGCAACGAGCAGTACTTC. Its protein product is CATSRYPRTGGSNEQYF.

CDR3 region: CASSPDLRIEREQYF. As DNA, the CDR3 is TGTGCCAGCAGCCCGGACCTCCGAATCGAGCGGGAGCAGTACTTC. The chain employs TRBV5-4 and TRBJ2-7; D may be TRBD2 (5 bases). Germline CDR1 SGHNT, CDR2 YYREEE (reference sequence). V was clipped by 4 bases and J by 7 bases, with 21 bases between them. The CDR3 spans 15 residues.

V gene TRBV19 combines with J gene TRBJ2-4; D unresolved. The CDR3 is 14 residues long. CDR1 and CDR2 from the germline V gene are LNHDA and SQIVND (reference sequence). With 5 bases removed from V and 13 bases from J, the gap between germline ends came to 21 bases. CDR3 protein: CASSLGGDVFPQYF. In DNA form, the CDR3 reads TGTGCCAGTAGTCTCGGCGGTGATGTCTTCCCGCAGTACTTC.

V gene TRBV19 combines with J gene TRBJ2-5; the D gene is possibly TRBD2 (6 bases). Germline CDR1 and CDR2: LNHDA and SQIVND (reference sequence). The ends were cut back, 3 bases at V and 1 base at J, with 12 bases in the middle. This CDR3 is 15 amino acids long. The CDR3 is CASSIRRVPQETQYF. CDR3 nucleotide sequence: TGTGCCAGTAGTATCCGGAGGGTACCCCAAGAGACCCAGTACTTC.

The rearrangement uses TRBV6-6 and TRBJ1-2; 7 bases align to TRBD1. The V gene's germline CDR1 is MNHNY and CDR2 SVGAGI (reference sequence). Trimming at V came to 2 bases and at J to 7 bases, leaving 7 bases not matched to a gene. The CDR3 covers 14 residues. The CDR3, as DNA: TGTGCCAGCAGTTACCTTCGGCAGGGGGTTGGCTACACCTTC. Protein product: CASSYLRQGVGYTF.

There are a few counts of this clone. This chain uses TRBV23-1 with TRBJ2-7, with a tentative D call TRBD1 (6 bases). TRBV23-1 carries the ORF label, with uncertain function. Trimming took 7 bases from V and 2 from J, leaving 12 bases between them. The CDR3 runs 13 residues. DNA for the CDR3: TGCGCCAGCATTATAGGGACAACCTACGAGCAGTACTTC. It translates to CASIIGTTYEQYF.

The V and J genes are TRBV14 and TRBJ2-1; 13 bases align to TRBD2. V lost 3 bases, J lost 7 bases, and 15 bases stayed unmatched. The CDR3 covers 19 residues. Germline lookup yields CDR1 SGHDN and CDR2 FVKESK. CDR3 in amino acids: CASSHTVAMKTSGGNEQFF. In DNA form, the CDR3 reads TGTGCCAGCAGCCATACTGTCGCGATGAAGACTAGCGGGGGGAATGAGCAGTTCTTC.

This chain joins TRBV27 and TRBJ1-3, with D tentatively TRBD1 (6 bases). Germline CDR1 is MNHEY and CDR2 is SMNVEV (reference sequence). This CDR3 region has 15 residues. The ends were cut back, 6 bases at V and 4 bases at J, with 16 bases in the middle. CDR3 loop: CASSPRGGSGNTIYF. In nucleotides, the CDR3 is TGTGCCAGCAGCCCTAGGGGGGGGTCAGGAAACACCATATATTTT.

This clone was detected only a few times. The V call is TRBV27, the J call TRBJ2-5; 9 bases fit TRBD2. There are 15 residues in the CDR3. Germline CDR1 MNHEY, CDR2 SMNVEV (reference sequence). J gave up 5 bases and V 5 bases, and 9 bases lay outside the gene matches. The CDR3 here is CASSPHIAGAETQYF. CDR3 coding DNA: TGTGCCAGCAGTCCCCATATAGCGGGGGCTGAGACCCAGTACTTC.

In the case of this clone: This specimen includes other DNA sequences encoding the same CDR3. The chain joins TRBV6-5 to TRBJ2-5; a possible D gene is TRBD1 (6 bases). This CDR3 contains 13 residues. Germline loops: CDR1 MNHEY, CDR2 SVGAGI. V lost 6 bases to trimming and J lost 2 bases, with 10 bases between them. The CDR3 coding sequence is TGTGCCAGCAGACGGACAGTACAAGAGACCCAGTACTTC. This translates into CASRRTVQETQYF.

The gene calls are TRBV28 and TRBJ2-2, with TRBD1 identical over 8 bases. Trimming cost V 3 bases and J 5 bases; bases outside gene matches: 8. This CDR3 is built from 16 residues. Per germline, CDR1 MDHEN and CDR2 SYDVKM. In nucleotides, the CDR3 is TGTGCCAGCAGTTTGTCGTCCCAGGGGGCAACCGGGGAGCTGTTTTTT. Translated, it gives CASSLSSQGATGELFF.

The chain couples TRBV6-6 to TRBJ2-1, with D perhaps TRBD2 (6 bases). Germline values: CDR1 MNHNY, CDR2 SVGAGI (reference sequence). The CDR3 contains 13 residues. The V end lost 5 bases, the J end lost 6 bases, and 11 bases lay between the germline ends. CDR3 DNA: TGTGCCAGCAGTCCCCTAGCGATCAATGAGCAGTTCTTC. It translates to CASSPLAINEQFF.

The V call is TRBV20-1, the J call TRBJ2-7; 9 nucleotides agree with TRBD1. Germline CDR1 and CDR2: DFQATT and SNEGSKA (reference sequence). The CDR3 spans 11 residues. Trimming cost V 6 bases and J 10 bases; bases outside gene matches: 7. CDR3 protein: CSAAPGQGQYF. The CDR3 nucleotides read TGCAGTGCGGCCCCGGGACAGGGTCAGTACTTC.

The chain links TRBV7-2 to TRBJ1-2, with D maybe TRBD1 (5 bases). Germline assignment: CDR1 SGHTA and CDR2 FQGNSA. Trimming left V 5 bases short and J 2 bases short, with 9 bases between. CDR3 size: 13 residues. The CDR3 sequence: CASSIDRNYGYTF. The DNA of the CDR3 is TGTGCCAGCAGCATCGACAGAAACTATGGCTACACCTTC.

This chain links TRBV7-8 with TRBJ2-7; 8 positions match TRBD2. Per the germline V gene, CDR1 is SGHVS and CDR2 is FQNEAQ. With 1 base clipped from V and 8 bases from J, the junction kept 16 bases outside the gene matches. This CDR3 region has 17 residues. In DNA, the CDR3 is TGTGCCAGCAGCTTAGTCGGGCGGGGGGTAGTCAAAGGACAGCAGTACTTC. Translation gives CASSLVGRGVVKGQQYF.

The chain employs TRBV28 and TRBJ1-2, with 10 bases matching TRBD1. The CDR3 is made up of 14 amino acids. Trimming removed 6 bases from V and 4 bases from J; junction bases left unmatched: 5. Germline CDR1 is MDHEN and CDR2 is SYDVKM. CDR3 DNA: TGTGCCAGCAGCGAATGGGACAGGGGCTATGGCTACACCTTC. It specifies CASSEWDRGYGYTF.

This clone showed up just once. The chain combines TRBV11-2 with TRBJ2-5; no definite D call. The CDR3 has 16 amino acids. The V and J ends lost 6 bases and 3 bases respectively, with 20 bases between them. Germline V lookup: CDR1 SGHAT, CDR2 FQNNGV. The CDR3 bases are TGTGCCAGCAGAGGAATTGGGCGCCCAACCAAAGAGACCCAGTACTTC. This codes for CASRGIGRPTKETQYF.